The clone carrying this T cell receptor beta chain was observed a handful of times. No antigen is known for it. The sample is drawn from a study of T cells in localized non-small cell lung cancer. Overall study findings and caveats: In uninvolved adjacent lung, T cell clonality reached its highest value, exceeding tumor.

According to the study, adjacent lung free of atypia was obtained at least 2 cm from the tumor margin. The CDR3 loop spans 14 amino acids. Trimming cost V 7 bases and J 0 bases, with 10 bases left between them. CDR1 is SGHNT and CDR2 is YENEEA in the germline V gene. Method: immunoSEQ multiplex PCR; TCRdb's copy keeps in-frame clones and lacks some. The sample consists of about 2,500 clones, about a quarter of them appearing once. The material was normal lung tissue next to the tumor, obtained before any cancer treatment. The clonotype was recovered from a man aged 40-75 years with stage II lung adenocarcinoma. The chain joins TRBV11-3 to TRBJ1-3; D is unresolved. The CDR3 region has the DNA TGTGCCAGCAACCAACTAGTCTCTGGAAACACCATATATTTT. Encoded protein: CASNQLVSGNTIYF.